This TCR beta chain was retrieved from a study of blood T cell repertoires in COVID-19. V lost 6 bases and J 8 bases, leaving 13 bases between the germline ends. Germline V gene lookup returns CDR1 SNHLY and CDR2 FYNNEI. This CDR3 has 12 residues. TCRdb keeps only in-frame clones here, not all; method: immunoSEQ multiplex PCR. Found here are about 350,000 clones, 80% to 90% of them singletons; the top ten hold just over 7%. The V and J genes are TRBV2 and TRBJ1-2; D is possibly TRBD1 (6 bases). Source material: peripheral blood. This TCR came from a woman in her fifties or sixties with COVID-19, enrolled during active disease. CDR3 loop: CASSPGGGGYTF. The CDR3 coding sequence is TGTGCCAGCAGCCCGGGGGGGGGCGGCTACACCTTC. The full variable domain, completed using reference TRBV2 and TRBJ1-2, is EPEVTQTPSHQVTQMGQEVILRCVPISNHLYFYWYRQILGQKVEFLVSFYNNEISEKSEIFDDQFSVERPDGSNFTLKIRSTKLEDSAMYFCASSPGGGGYTFGSGTRLTVV.